This passage covers 29 T cell receptor beta chains from one sample sequenced in a study of blood T cell repertoires in COVID-19. The assay was immunoSEQ multiplex PCR, and TCRdb's table has in-frame clones only and misses some. The sample includes around 260,000 clones, 86% seen only once; the top ten take around 9.5%. Sequencing used peripheral blood. The receptor set was obtained from a man between 40 and 49 years old who had recovered from COVID-19.

The V and J genes are TRBV28 and TRBJ2-7; 9 nucleotides match TRBD2. The CDR3 length is 16 residues. Trimming removed 3 bases from V and 5 bases from J; junction bases left unmatched: 11. The germline CDR1 and CDR2 sequences are MDHEN and SYDVKM. In nucleotides, the CDR3 is TGTGCCAGCAGTTTTACCGGCGGGGGGGTACGGAACGAGCAGTACTTC. The encoded protein is CASSFTGGGVRNEQYF.

This clone was detected once. The V call is TRBV7-2, the J call TRBJ2-2; 7 bases match TRBD1. The length of the CDR3 is 13 residues. The junction had 3 bases not matched to a gene; V was cut back by 7 bases and J by 4 bases. Per the germline V gene, CDR1 is SGHTA and CDR2 is FQGNSA. CDR3 nucleotides: TGTGCCAGCAAGGGACAGCTCACCGGGGAGCTGTTTTTT. It codes for CASKGQLTGELFF.

The chain employs TRBV5-1 and TRBJ1-1, with 12 bases lining up with TRBD1. CDR1 and CDR2 from the germline V gene are SGHRS and YFSETQ. The CDR3 totals 19 residues. After removal of 1 base from V and 0 bases from J, the junction contained 10 bases not matched to a gene. The CDR3 region is CASSLWASGQGAVNTEAFF. The DNA for the CDR3 is TGCGCCAGCAGCTTGTGGGCTTCGGGACAGGGGGCGGTGAACACTGAAGCTTTCTTT.

The rearrangement links TRBV19 to TRBJ2-5; TRBD1 aligns across 8 bases. The germline gives CDR1 LNHDA, CDR2 SQIVND (reference sequence). This CDR3 contains 14 residues. With 4 bases clipped from V and 1 base from J, the junction kept 2 bases outside the gene matches. CDR3 nucleotides: TGTGCCAGTAGTACAGGGGGCACCCAAGAGACCCAGTACTTC. It encodes CASSTGGTQETQYF. The variable domain in full, completed from reference TRBV19 and TRBJ2-5, reads DGGITQSPKYLFRKEGQNVTLSCEQNLNHDAMYWYRQDPGQGLRLIYYSQIVNDFQKGDIAEGYSVSREKKESFPLTVTSAQKNPTAFYLCASSTGGTQETQYFGPGTRLLVL.

The CDR3 region is CASSRTGPNEQFF. The CDR3 DNA sequence: TGTGCCAGCAGCCGGACAGGCCCGAATGAGCAGTTCTTC. This chain joins TRBV12-3 or TRBV12-4 and TRBJ2-1; 7 bases align to TRBD1. This CDR3 has 13 residues. The ends lost 6 bases at V and 7 bases at J; junction bases unmatched: 6.

This chain uses TRBV21-1 with TRBJ1-2; the D call of TRBD1 is as the table states it, not checked on the DNA. TRBV21-1 is a pseudogene segment. The CDR3 consists of 14 residues. CDR3 DNA: TGTGCCAGCAGCAGAGTCCAGGGGTTCGATGGCTACACCTTC. Its protein is CASSRVQGFDGYTF.

J is TRBJ2-7 and V is TRBV5-6; 8 bases map to TRBD1. Germline loops: CDR1 SGHDT, CDR2 YYEEEE. The V and J ends lost 2 bases and 5 bases, in that order; junction bases with no gene match: 12. The CDR3 runs to 16 residues. In DNA, the CDR3 is TGTGCCAGCAGCTTTCAGGGGGCGCCCCGAGGGGACGAGCAGTACTTC. This gives the protein CASSFQGAPRGDEQYF. The full variable domain, completed using reference TRBV5-6 and TRBJ2-7, is DAGVTQSPTHLIKTRGQQVTLRCSPKSGHDTVSWYQQALGQGPQFIFQYYEEEERQRGNFPDRFSGHQFPNYSSELNVNALLLGDSALYLCASSFQGAPRGDEQYFGPGTRLTVT.

The genes are TRBV7-3 and TRBJ2-1; D might be TRBD2 (6 bases). In germline, CDR1 is SGHTA, CDR2 FQGTGA. There are 17 residues in the CDR3. Trimming pared 5 bases from V and 2 bases from J, leaving 19 bases between. The CDR3 DNA sequence: TGTGCCAGCAGCCCGGGTTCTTCGGGGGTCCCCTACAATGAGCAGTTCTTC. Translated: CASSPGSSGVPYNEQFF.

The chain couples TRBV27 to TRBJ1-1; D is ambiguous. Trimming pared 4 bases from V and 7 bases from J, leaving 13 bases between. CDR1 is MNHEY and CDR2 is SMNVEV in the germline V gene (reference sequence). This CDR3 contains 13 residues. This chain's CDR3 is CASSSRVLGEAFF. The CDR3 DNA reads TGTGCCAGCAGTTCGAGGGTTCTCGGTGAAGCTTTCTTT.

The chain has TRBV6-5 and TRBJ2-5, with D tentatively TRBD2 (5 bases). V lost 4 bases, J lost 1 base, and 10 bases lay in between. Germline assignment: CDR1 MNHEY and CDR2 SVGAGI. The CDR3 loop spans 14 amino acids. In DNA form, the CDR3 reads TGTGCCAGCAGTTCTAGCACGGCCCAAGAGACCCAGTACTTC. Protein product: CASSSSTAQETQYF.

The sample holds a few counts of this clone. This chain connects TRBV14 to TRBJ2-7; D is ambiguous. Germline V gene sequence: CDR1 SGHDN, CDR2 FVKESK. The ends were cut back, 0 bases at V and 0 bases at J, with 6 bases in the middle. This CDR3 has 14 amino acids. The CDR3 loop reads CASSQDRTSYEQYF. Here the CDR3 DNA reads TGTGCCAGCAGCCAAGATAGAACCTCCTACGAGCAGTACTTC.

In its sample, this clone was seen once. This chain connects TRBV7-9 to TRBJ1-6; a weak D match, TRBD1 (6 bases). This CDR3 has 13 amino acids. The V gene's germline CDR1 is SEHNR and CDR2 FQNEAQ (reference sequence). The ends were cut back, 5 bases at V and 5 bases at J, with 7 bases in the middle. This CDR3 is CASSGTNNSPLHF. CDR3 nucleotides: TGTGCCAGCAGCGGGACAAATAATTCACCCCTCCACTTT.

The rearrangement joins TRBV7-9 to TRBJ2-5; D uncertain. CDR1 and CDR2 from the germline V gene are SEHNR and FQNEAQ (reference sequence). Trimming pared 1 base from V and 2 bases from J, leaving 8 bases between. The CDR3 is 14 amino acids. The CDR3 nucleotides are TGTGCCAGCAGCTTAGAGGCGGTTCAAGAGACCCAGTACTTC. Amino acids: CASSLEAVQETQYF.

This chain links TRBV19 with TRBJ2-3; the match to TRBD2 covers 8 bases. Germline V lookup: CDR1 LNHDA, CDR2 SQIVND (reference sequence). The V and J ends lost 7 bases and 0 bases, in that order; junction bases with no gene match: 6. This CDR3 contains 15 residues. Here the CDR3 DNA reads TGTGCCAGTATCGCACGGGGGGGGAGCACAGATACGCAGTATTTT. Translated: CASIARGGSTDTQYF.

The sample holds one count of this clone. The chain couples TRBV7-2 to TRBJ2-3; the match to TRBD1 covers 9 bases. This CDR3 is built from 15 residues. The germline gives CDR1 SGHTA, CDR2 FQGNSA. V lost 5 bases and J lost 1; bases outside the gene matches: 4. CDR3 coding DNA: TGTGCCAGCAGCCCCCGGGACAGGGGCACAGATACGCAGTATTTT. Translation: CASSPRDRGTDTQYF.

This clone was seen only once. J is TRBJ2-6 and V is TRBV5-6; unclear D gene. The CDR3 extends over 14 amino acids. V shed 6 bases and J shed 4 bases, with 11 bases lying between them. CDR1 SGHDT and CDR2 YYEEEE come from the germline V gene. The CDR3 sequence: CASNPRLGANVLTF. CDR3 DNA: TGTGCCAGCAACCCGAGGCTCGGGGCCAACGTCCTGACTTTC.

The genes are TRBV29-1 and TRBJ1-3, with D unresolved. V shed 4 bases and J shed 0 bases, with 10 bases lying between them. Germline CDR1 reads SQVTM; CDR2 reads ANQGSEA. This CDR3 contains 14 residues. CDR3 sequence reads: CSVGSLSSGNTIYF. In DNA form, the CDR3 reads TGCAGCGTTGGTTCCCTAAGCTCTGGAAACACCATATATTTT.

This chain connects TRBV7-2 to TRBJ1-2; no clear D. This CDR3 has 13 residues. Deletions cut 5 bases from V and 7 bases from J, with 14 bases between. Germline values: CDR1 SGHTA, CDR2 FQGNSA. The CDR3 DNA is TGTGCCAGCAGCATTTCCCCTAAGAGTGGCTACACCTTC. Its protein product is CASSISPKSGYTF.

V gene TRBV12-3 or TRBV12-4 combines with J gene TRBJ1-5; no definite D call. The CDR3 contains 12 residues. The V gene lost 4 bases and the J gene lost 6 bases, with 7 bases spanning the gap. CDR3 amino acids: CASSYSGQPQHF. Here the CDR3 DNA reads TGTGCCAGCAGTTATTCGGGTCAGCCCCAGCATTTT.

The rearrangement uses TRBV7-9 and TRBJ2-7; D ambiguous. The CDR3 extends over 12 amino acids. Deletions cut 2 bases from V and 5 bases from J, with 7 bases between. The V gene's germline CDR1 is SEHNR and CDR2 FQNEAQ (reference sequence). Here the CDR3 reads CASSLIYHEQYF. The CDR3 DNA is TGTGCCAGCAGCTTAATTTATCACGAGCAGTACTTC. Based on the CDR3 plus reference TRBV7-9 and TRBJ2-7, the full variable domain is DTGVSQNPRHKITKRGQNVTFRCDPISEHNRLYWYRQTLGQGPEFLTYFQNEAQLEKSRLLSDRFSAERPKGSFSTLEIQRTEQGDSAMYLCASSLIYHEQYFGPGTRLTVT.

The rearrangement joins TRBV29-1 to TRBJ2-1; 15 nucleotides match TRBD2. Looked up from germline, CDR1 is SQVTM and CDR2 is ANQGSEA. The CDR3 consists of 14 residues. Trimming took 7 bases from V and 7 from J; bases not matched to a gene: 5. Here the CDR3 DNA reads TGCAGCGCCGGACTAGCGGGGGGGCCAAATGAGCAGTTCTTC. It specifies CSAGLAGGPNEQFF.

V usage is TRBV7-9 and J usage is TRBJ2-7; the D gene is possibly TRBD1 (5 bases). The V gene's germline CDR1 is SEHNR and CDR2 FQNEAQ (reference sequence). V was clipped by 1 base and J by 7 bases, with 17 bases between them. This CDR3 has 15 amino acids. CDR3 DNA: TGTGCCAGCAGCTTAGTGGGTGTGGGGCAACCAGAGCAGTACTTC. Translated: CASSLVGVGQPEQYF.

CDR3 nucleotides: TGTGCCAGCAGTGAAGGTTTGTGGGCTTCACCCCTCCACTTT. As protein: CASSEGLWASPLHF. This chain links TRBV6-1 with TRBJ1-6; unclear D gene. Trimming removed 1 base at V and 9 bases at J, with 10 bases between. Germline V gene lookup returns CDR1 MNHNS and CDR2 SASEGT. This CDR3 region has 14 residues.

The chain carries TRBV3-1 (or the pseudogene TRBV3-2) and TRBJ2-7; TRBD2 matches at 10 bases. V gave up 4 bases and J gave up 3 bases; unmatched junction bases: 15. The CDR3 spans 18 residues. Germline V CDR1 and CDR2: LGHDT, YNNKEL (reference sequence). The CDR3 sequence: CASSRGTSASSNRYEQYF. CDR3 nucleotide sequence: TGTGCCAGCAGCCGAGGGACTAGCGCGTCCTCAAACCGCTACGAGCAGTACTTC.

The chain recombines TRBV6-1 with TRBJ1-1, with D possibly being TRBD1 (5 bases). CDR1 and CDR2 (germline): MNHNS, SASEGT. Trimming shortened V by 4 bases and J by 1 base, and 19 bases separated the two germline ends. This CDR3 is built from 17 residues. CDR3 sequence (DNA): TGTGCCAGCAGTGCCCCCAGGGCAGGGTTGGGGAACACTGAAGCTTTCTTT. It translates to CASSAPRAGLGNTEAFF.

This chain joins TRBV7-6 and TRBJ2-7, with a tentative D call TRBD1 (5 bases). Germline V gene sequence: CDR1 SGHVS, CDR2 FNYEAQ. The CDR3 extends over 15 amino acids. V dropped 2 bases and J dropped 4 bases, with 15 bases sitting between them. CDR3 nucleotide sequence: TGTGCCAGCAGCTTAAGGGCAGGGCAGCAATACGAGCAGTACTTC. Protein product: CASSLRAGQQYEQYF. Complete variable domain (other parts from reference TRBV7-6 and TRBJ2-7): GAGVSQSPRYKVTKRGQDVALRCDPISGHVSLYWYRQALGQGPEFLTYFNYEAQQDKSGLPNDRFSAERPEGSISTLTIQRTEQRDSAMYRCASSLRAGQQYEQYFGPGTRLTVT.

On this clone itself: An end of the junction differs from the germline gene, which may be a read error. This rearrangement joins TRBV5-1 to TRBJ2-7; 10 bases align to TRBD1. The germline V gene encodes CDR1 SGHRS and CDR2 YFSETQ. The CDR3 sequence is 14 residues long. As DNA, the CDR3 is TGCGCCAGCAGATTGGGGACAGGGGATTACGAGCAGTACTTC. It translates to CASRLGTGDYEQYF.

The chain carries TRBV5-1 and TRBJ2-5, with D perhaps TRBD1 (5 bases). V dropped 7 bases and J dropped 1 base, with 14 bases sitting between them. Germline-derived CDR1 and CDR2 are SGHRS and YFSETQ. The CDR3 totals 14 residues. The DNA of the CDR3 is TGCGCCAGCTCCCGCTCAGGGTCCCAAGAGACCCAGTACTTC. Its translation is CASSRSGSQETQYF.

This clone was recorded only once. The chain employs TRBV7-9 and TRBJ2-2, with 7 positions matching TRBD2. CDR1 and CDR2 from the germline V gene are SEHNR and FQNEAQ (reference sequence). V shed 4 bases and J 0 bases; nucleotides not matched to a gene: 8. There are 17 residues in the CDR3. The CDR3 DNA reads TGTGCCAGCAGCTCCCGCGTGGGGGGGGCGAACACCGGGGAGCTGTTTTTT. It encodes CASSSRVGGANTGELFF.